Sequencing of this T cell receptor (beta chain) was carried out in a study of blood T cell repertoires in COVID-19. This CDR3 is built from 15 residues. Germline V gene data show CDR1 as SEHNR and CDR2 as FQNEAQ (reference sequence). After removal of 1 base from V and 9 bases from J, the junction contained 8 bases not matched to a gene. In its sample, this clone was seen once. In the study's own analysis: Reference gene primer amplification gave nucleated cell count estimates. Assay used: immunoSEQ multiplex PCR; TCRdb lists only in-frame clones, some missing. The V and J calls and the clone size are those of that table, but D and trimming were determined from the DNA. The sample has 350,000 or so clones; roughly 90% are singletons.

The material sequenced was peripheral blood. The genes are TRBV7-9 and TRBJ1-3, with 8 bases that match TRBD1. This receptor was identified in a woman aged 55 to 70 with COVID-19, enrolled during active disease. The CDR3 loop reads CASSLVQGQASTIYF. In nucleotides, the CDR3 is TGTGCCAGCAGCTTAGTTCAGGGACAGGCCTCCACCATATATTTT. Full variable domain (remainder filled in from reference TRBV7-9 and TRBJ1-3): DTGVSQNPRHKITKRGQNVTFRCDPISEHNRLYWYRQTLGQGPEFLTYFQNEAQLEKSRLLSDRFSAERPKGSFSTLEIQRTEQGDSAMYLCASSLVQGQASTIYFGEGSWLTVV.